The present TCR beta chain was sequenced within a study of cytomegalovirus exposure and HLA in healthy donors. The V segment lost 7 bases and the J segment 2 bases; nucleotides outside the gene matches: 9. CDR3 length equals 15 residues. Germline assignment: CDR1 SNHLY and CDR2 FYNNEI. PCR primers comprised 60 Vbeta and 13 Jbeta primers. Here immunoSEQ multiplex PCR was the method, and the copy in TCRdb shows in-frame clones only, minus some. The data hold 180,000 or so clones, with more than 80% observed a single time. General study points: Across HLA loci, a later analysis found differing TCR association rates, with DRB1 most and HLA-C fewest.

On this clone itself: Its target is unknown.

The sample was PBMCs. The chain combines TRBV2 with TRBJ2-7, with 9 nucleotides matching TRBD2. This clonotype was obtained from a woman aged 18-29 years in good health and CMV-seronegative. The CDR3 region is CASKKREVGTYEQYF. CDR3 in DNA: TGTGCCAGCAAGAAGCGGGAGGTTGGGACCTACGAGCAGTACTTC.